The 10 T cell receptor beta chains presented below share a single source sample, sequenced in a study of naive and memory T cell subsets. Study-level results: Especially in CD8 cells, naive repertoires contained a few larger clonotypes, possibly CD45RA-re-expressing memory cells.

Two oligonucleotides, mixed equimolar, formed the beta constant-region primer covering TRBC1 and TRBC2. The ligated cDNA underwent four PCR rounds using SP2 and nested alpha and beta constant-region primers. TCRdb re-called the UMI-ligation and nested PCR reads through MiXCR, storing one row per CDR3 protein. Of more than 120,000 distinct CDR3 sequences listed, approximately 20% were seen once; the top ten hold about 0.57%. These TCRs' antigens remain unknown. The source material was naive CD8+ T cells from blood. The receptors derive from a human donor in good health.

V gene TRBV28 combines with J gene TRBJ2-7; 7 positions match TRBD1. The ends lost 5 bases at V and 0 bases at J; junction bases unmatched: 4. The CDR3 runs 14 residues. In germline, CDR1 is MDHEN, CDR2 SYDVKM. Written as DNA, the CDR3 is TGTGCCAGCAGTATTACAGGGGCCTCCTACGAGCAGTACTTC. Amino acid sequence: CASSITGASYEQYF.

The rearrangement links TRBV10-2 to TRBJ2-5; D tentatively reads TRBD1 or TRBD2 (5 bases each). Germline CDR1 and CDR2: WSHSY and SAAADI. V was pared by 6 bases and J by 3 bases, with 14 bases between. The CDR3 runs to 14 residues. This chain's CDR3 is CASRPGTPKETQYF. The CDR3, as DNA: TGCGCCAGCAGACCCGGGACCCCCAAAGAGACCCAGTACTTC.

CDR3 coding DNA: TGTGCCAGCAGTTTACAATTCTCAACTAATGAAAAACTGTTTTTT. It codes for CASSLQFSTNEKLFF. The J gene is TRBJ1-4, the V gene TRBV27; no clear D. The germline V and J ends were trimmed by 2 bases and 0 bases, with 7 bases remaining between them. The CDR3 contains 15 residues. Germline V lookup: CDR1 MNHEY, CDR2 SMNVEV (reference sequence). Using reference TRBV27 and TRBJ1-4 for the parts outside the CDR3, the full variable domain is EAQVTQNPRYLITVTGKKLTVTCSQNMNHEYMSWYRQDPGLGLRQIYYSMNVEVTDKGDVPEGYKVSRKEKRNFPLILESPSPNQTSLYFCASSLQFSTNEKLFFGSGTQLSVL.

This chain connects TRBV29-1 to TRBJ2-1; the D gene is possibly TRBD2 (6 bases). This CDR3 contains 13 residues. The germline V and J ends were trimmed by 8 bases and 1 base, with 12 bases remaining between them. Per germline, CDR1 SQVTM and CDR2 ANQGSEA. Here the CDR3 reads CSKTEGSYNEQFF. CDR3 DNA sequence: TGCAGCAAGACGGAGGGGTCCTACAATGAGCAGTTCTTC.

This clonotype occurred many times. This rearrangement joins TRBV4-1 to TRBJ2-1; the D gene is possibly TRBD2 (5 bases). Trimming took off 6 bases at V and 5 bases at J, with 14 bases between the two ends. The CDR3 has 14 residues. Germline V CDR1 and CDR2: MGHRA, YSYEKL. CDR3 amino acids: CASRPEAGHNEQFF. CDR3 nucleotide sequence: TGCGCCAGCAGACCGGAGGCTGGCCACAATGAGCAGTTCTTC.

The CDR3 reads CASSYGTGAYEQYF. CDR3 nucleotide sequence: TGTGCCAGCAGTTATGGGACAGGGGCCTACGAGCAGTACTTC. The V and J genes are TRBV12-3 or TRBV12-4 and TRBJ2-7; 10 bases agree with TRBD1. This CDR3 has 14 residues. The V segment lost 4 bases and the J segment 2 bases; nucleotides outside the gene matches: 2.

This sequence joins TRBV29-1 and TRBJ2-3; D may be TRBD2 (6 bases). The germline CDR1 and CDR2 sequences are SQVTM and ANQGSEA. The V and J ends lost 0 bases and 6 bases respectively, with 19 bases between them. The CDR3 loop spans 16 amino acids. This CDR3 is CSVEDGGRGSGDTQYF. CDR3 in DNA: TGCAGCGTTGAAGATGGGGGACGGGGGAGTGGTGATACGCAGTATTTT.

V is TRBV29-1 and J is TRBJ2-7, with 8 bases lining up with TRBD2. The CDR3 covers 13 residues. The germline gives CDR1 SQVTM, CDR2 ANQGSEA. V shed 4 bases and J 5 bases; nucleotides not matched to a gene: 7. The CDR3, as DNA: TGCAGCGTTGTGGGACTAGATTATAACGAGCAGTACTTC. Protein product: CSVVGLDYNEQYF.

The genes are TRBV15 and TRBJ2-7; D gene uncertain. CDR3 length: 14 amino acids. CDR1 is LNHNV and CDR2 is YYDKDF in the germline V gene (reference sequence). Trimming shortened V by 5 bases and J by 4 bases, and 15 bases separated the two germline ends. The CDR3 loop is CATSPKAEGYEQYF. The CDR3, as DNA: TGTGCCACCAGCCCGAAGGCCGAAGGGTACGAGCAGTACTTC. The full variable domain, in which reference TRBV15 and TRBJ2-7 provide the parts outside the CDR3, is DAMVIQNPRYQVTQFGKPVTLSCSQTLNHNVMYWYQQKSSQAPKLLFHYYDKDFNNEADTPDNFQSRRPNTSFCFLDIRSPGLGDTAMYLCATSPKAEGYEQYFGPGTRLTVT.

The chain joins TRBV7-8 to TRBJ2-1; TRBD2 aligns across 9 bases. This CDR3 has 16 amino acids. The V gene's germline CDR1 is SGHVS and CDR2 FQNEAQ. Trimming removed 5 bases from V and 0 bases from J; junction bases left unmatched: 5. CDR3 nucleotides: TGTGCCAGCAGCACCGCTAGCGGGATCTCCTACAATGAGCAGTTCTTC. It translates to CASSTASGISYNEQFF.